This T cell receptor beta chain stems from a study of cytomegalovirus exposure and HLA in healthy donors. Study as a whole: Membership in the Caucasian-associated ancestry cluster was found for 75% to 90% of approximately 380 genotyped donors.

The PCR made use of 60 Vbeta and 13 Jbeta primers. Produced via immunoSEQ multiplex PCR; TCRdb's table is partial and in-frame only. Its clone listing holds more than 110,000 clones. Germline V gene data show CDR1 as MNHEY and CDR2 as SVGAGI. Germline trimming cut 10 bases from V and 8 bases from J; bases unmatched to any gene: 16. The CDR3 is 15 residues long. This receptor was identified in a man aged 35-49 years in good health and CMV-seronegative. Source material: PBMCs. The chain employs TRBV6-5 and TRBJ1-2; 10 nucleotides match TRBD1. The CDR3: CATYTGTGVRKGYTF. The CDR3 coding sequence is TGTGCCACCTACACCGGGACAGGGGTGCGTAAGGGCTACACCTTC.